A selection of T cell receptor beta chains follows, all from one sample in a study of blood T cell repertoires in COVID-19. The data were produced by immunoSEQ multiplex PCR, yet TCRdb's version contains in-frame clones alone and is incomplete. The sample has around 260,000 clones; roughly 88% are singletons. Sequencing used PBMCs or T cells enriched from blood (not recorded which). The receptors derive from a woman aged 25 to 39 who had recovered from COVID-19. The CDR3 runs from the conserved cysteine through the conserved F or W. The D gene is left open where the match is weak. For some rows the clone size is stated as once, few or many, or as a class when expanded; others skip it.

abundance	v_gene	d_gene	j_gene	CDR3nt	CDR3aa
few	TRBV7-9	-	TRBJ1-5	TGTGCCAGCAGCTTTGGAGGAGTGAGCAATCAGCCCCAGCATTTT	CASSFGGVSNQPQHF
-	TRBV5-1	-	TRBJ1-2	TGCGCCAGCAGCTTGGAACCTGGCGGGAGGTCGGGCTATGGCTACACCTTC	CASSLEPGGRSGYGYTF
-	TRBV6-5	-	TRBJ1-2	TGTGCCAGCAGCCCCCAGGGTAACTATGGCTACACCTTC	CASSPQGNYGYTF
once	TRBV27	-	TRBJ2-2	TGTGCCAGCAGTTTATCAAGCCCCCCGAACACCGGGGAGCTGTTTTTT	CASSLSSPPNTGELFF
-	TRBV30	TRBD2	TRBJ2-2	TGTGCCTGGACAGCTAGCGGGGGTTACACCGGGGAGCTGTTTTTT	CAWTASGGYTGELFF
once	TRBV7-9	-	TRBJ2-7	TGTGCCAGCAGCTTTAGCTACGAGCAGTACTTC	CASSFSYEQYF
-	TRBV28	-	TRBJ2-3	TGTGCCAGCGAGGTCAGCGGCACAGATACGCAGTATTTT	CASEVSGTDTQYF
-	TRBV14	-	TRBJ1-4	TGTGCCAGCAGCCAAGCGGGGGGCAGAGAAAAACTGTTTTTT	CASSQAGGREKLFF
once	TRBV7-2	-	TRBJ1-4	TGTGCCAGCAGCACAGGGCTCCAAGAAAAACTGTTTTTT	CASSTGLQEKLFF
few	TRBV9	-	TRBJ2-7	TGTGCCAGCAGCCTTCTGGCCCAGTCCTCCTACGAGCAGTACTTC	CASSLLAQSSYEQYF
-	TRBV19	TRBD1	TRBJ1-6	TGTGCCAGTACCCTTACAGGGGGATATTCACCCCTCCACTTT	CASTLTGGYSPLHF
-	TRBV18	-	TRBJ2-1	TGTGCCAGCTCACCCCCGCCCAGGGGGGAGTCCTACAATGAGCAGTTCTTC	CASSPPPRGESYNEQFF
-	TRBV10-2	TRBD2	TRBJ2-1	TGCGCCAGCAGATGGACCGGGACTAGCGGGGGCAATGAGCAGTTCTTC	CASRWTGTSGGNEQFF
-	TRBV3-1/TRBV3-2	TRBD2	TRBJ2-1	TGTGCCAGCAGCTTTCTTACAGCGGGAGTCTACAATGAGCAGTTCTTC	CASSFLTAGVYNEQFF
-	TRBV6-5	TRBD1	TRBJ2-7	TGTGCCAGCACTTCCGGACAGGGGAGGAACGAGCAGTACTTC	CASTSGQGRNEQYF
-	TRBV7-2	-	TRBJ1-5	TGTGCCAGCAGCTTAACCGGGGACACCCTGGTAGGCGATCAGCCCCAGCATTTT	CASSLTGDTLVGDQPQHF
few	TRBV10-2	TRBD2	TRBJ2-7	TGCGCCAGCGGCGGGGGGTCCCTTCAGCAGTACTTC	CASGGGSLQQYF
-	TRBV27	TRBD1	TRBJ2-7	TGTGCCAGCAGCTTATCAGGGGGACGTAGGGGGGAGCAGTACTTC	CASSLSGGRRGEQYF
-	TRBV4-2	TRBD2	TRBJ2-7	TGTGCCAGCAGCCAAGCTGGACTAGCGGGAGACAAATACGAGCAGTACTTC	CASSQAGLAGDKYEQYF
-	TRBV18	-	TRBJ2-2	TGTGCCAGCTCAGTTCGGGTCGCCGAAACCGGGGAGCTGTTTTTT	CASSVRVAETGELFF
-	TRBV4-1	-	TRBJ2-7	TGCGCCAGCAGCCTCGACGGACGGAGGGCCGAGCAGTACTTC	CASSLDGRRAEQYF
-	TRBV6-5	TRBD2	TRBJ2-1	TGTGCCAGCAGGAAGACTAGCGGGAACTACAATGAGCAGTTCTTC	CASRKTSGNYNEQFF
-	TRBV15	-	TRBJ2-3	TGTGCCACCAGCAGAGATCTTGGTGCGGGGTATAGCACAGATACGCAGTATTTT	CATSRDLGAGYSTDTQYF
-	TRBV7-8	-	TRBJ1-4	TGTGCCAGCAGCTTATCTCAGGGGGAAAAACTGTTTTTT	CASSLSQGEKLFF